The 17 T cell receptor beta chains listed next were all sequenced from one sample in a study of graft-versus-host responses after intestinal transplantation. Only in-frame clones appear in the TCRdb table, and some are missing; sequencing was by immunoSEQ multiplex PCR. Among about 97,000 clones listed, around 90% were seen once. No antigen has been identified for these receptors. This specimen consisted of unstimulated CD8+ T cells sorted from spleen or lymph node cells, obtained before transplant. The receptor set was obtained from a human donor who was the organ donor for an intestinal transplant.

The chain links TRBV4-1 to TRBJ1-2; D is ambiguous. Trimming took off 3 bases at V and 3 bases at J, with 8 bases between the two ends. Germline values: CDR1 MGHRA, CDR2 YSYEKL. The CDR3 runs to 13 residues. CDR3 coding DNA: TGCGCCAGCAGCCATCCGCAGGACTATGGCTACACCTTC. Translation gives CASSHPQDYGYTF.

V and J are TRBV10-3 and TRBJ2-5; 10 nucleotides align to TRBD2. Trimming cost V 3 bases and J 5 bases; bases outside gene matches: 15. CDR1 and CDR2 (germline): ENHRY, SYGVKD. CDR3 length: 18 amino acids. CDR3 amino acids: CAISEPEAGGGKGETQYF. In DNA, the CDR3 is TGTGCCATCAGTGAACCCGAAGCGGGAGGGGGAAAAGGGGAGACCCAGTACTTC.

In its sample, this clone was seen once. This chain uses TRBV10-3 with TRBJ1-6, with 10 bases lining up with TRBD1. Germline V gene data show CDR1 as ENHRY and CDR2 as SYGVKD. Trimming cost V 4 bases and J 6 bases; bases outside gene matches: 9. The CDR3 consists of 17 residues. CDR3 amino acids: CAISASRTGGGNSPLHF. The CDR3 nucleotides are TGTGCCATCAGTGCGTCGAGGACAGGGGGAGGTAATTCACCCCTCCACTTT.

The chain joins TRBV4-2 to TRBJ1-5; tentative D call: TRBD1 (6 bases). The germline gives CDR1 LGHNA, CDR2 YNFKEQ. The CDR3 runs to 16 residues. Trimming shortened V by 0 bases and J by 5 bases, and 14 bases separated the two germline ends. This chain's CDR3 is CASSQDEYRADQPQHF. The CDR3, as DNA: TGTGCCAGCAGCCAAGACGAGTACAGGGCCGATCAGCCCCAGCATTTT.

The CDR3 region has the DNA TGTGCCAGCAGTGGCCGGGACAGGGATGAAAAACTGTTTTTT. The encoded protein is CASSGRDRDEKLFF. The chain combines TRBV28 with TRBJ1-4; 9 bases line up with TRBD1. The CDR3 extends over 14 amino acids. Germline values: CDR1 MDHEN, CDR2 SYDVKM. Unmatched junction bases numbered 4, after V lost 5 bases and J lost 6 bases.

CDR3 region: CASSSDRDRGSEQYF. For the CDR3, the DNA is TGTGCCAGCAGCTCCGACCGGGACAGGGGTAGCGAGCAGTACTTC. The V and J genes are TRBV7-9 and TRBJ2-7; 10 positions agree with TRBD1. Trimming at V came to 4 bases and at J to 6 bases, leaving 9 bases not matched to a gene. This CDR3 has 15 residues. Germline CDR1 and CDR2: SEHNR and FQNEAQ (reference sequence).

This clone showed up just a few times. V usage is TRBV4-1 and J usage is TRBJ2-7; no firm D call. V was clipped by 3 bases and J by 2 bases, with 8 bases between them. Germline CDR1 and CDR2: MGHRA and YSYEKL. CDR3 size: 13 residues. For the CDR3, the DNA is TGCGCCAGCAGCCACGAGGTGGCCTACGAGCAGTACTTC. This encodes CASSHEVAYEQYF.

V is TRBV13 and J is TRBJ2-3; possibly TRBD2 for D (5 bases). Germline values: CDR1 PRHDT, CDR2 FYEKMQ (reference sequence). The V end lost 5 bases, the J end lost 8 bases, and 14 bases lay between the germline ends. This CDR3 region has 13 residues. Here the CDR3 reads CASSRGQSSTQYF. CDR3 nucleotide sequence: TGTGCCAGCAGCAGAGGGCAATCCTCTACGCAGTATTTT.

The chain couples TRBV28 to TRBJ2-7, with 7 bases aligning to TRBD1. Germline V gene lookup returns CDR1 MDHEN and CDR2 SYDVKM. Trimming cost V 6 bases and J 3 bases; bases outside gene matches: 23. The length of the CDR3 is 19 residues. CDR3 bases: TGTGCCAGCAGACGCTATACGGGTACGACAGGGCGGACTTTCTACGAGCAGTACTTC. Translation gives CASRRYTGTTGRTFYEQYF.

The rearrangement links TRBV5-4 to TRBJ2-7; D is perhaps TRBD1 (6 bases). V gave up 7 bases and J gave up 3 bases, with 11 bases separating them. The CDR3 totals 12 residues. Germline CDR1 reads SGHNT; CDR2 reads YYREEE (reference sequence). The CDR3: CASGLRGYEQYF. The CDR3 DNA follows: TGTGCCAGCGGCCTCAGGGGCTACGAGCAGTACTTC. Full variable domain (outside the CDR3, taken from reference TRBV5-4 and TRBJ2-7): ETGVTQSPTHLIKTRGQQVTLRCSSQSGHNTVSWYQQALGQGPQFIFQYYREEENGRGNFPPRFSGLQFPNYSSELNVNALELDDSALYLCASGLRGYEQYFGPGTRLTVT.

This chain uses TRBV5-1 with TRBJ2-3; 12 positions match TRBD1. V shed 3 bases, J shed 2 bases, and the junction held 4 bases outside the gene matches. CDR1 is SGHRS, CDR2 YFSETQ, per germline. The CDR3 totals 16 residues. Here the CDR3 DNA reads TGCGCCAGCAGCTCGGGACAGGGGGCCACCACAGATACGCAGTATTTT. Its translation: CASSSGQGATTDTQYF.

With respect to this clone: Other DNA sequences in the same sample also yield this CDR3. The chain links TRBV19 to TRBJ2-7; D might be TRBD2 (5 bases). The CDR3 contains 13 residues. Looked up from germline, CDR1 is LNHDA and CDR2 is SQIVND (reference sequence). Deletions cut 3 bases from V and 0 bases from J, with 6 bases between. CDR3 protein: CASSIGLSYEQYF. Here the CDR3 DNA reads TGTGCCAGTAGTATCGGACTCTCCTACGAGCAGTACTTC.

CDR3 region: CASSAQFGGLGEQYF. CDR3 coding DNA: TGTGCCAGCAGCGCACAATTTGGAGGGCTCGGCGAGCAGTACTTC. The V gene is TRBV9, the J gene TRBJ2-7, with D perhaps TRBD2 (6 bases). V was cut by 3 bases and J by 6 bases, with 19 bases left in between. Germline V gene data show CDR1 as SGDLS and CDR2 as YYNGEE. The CDR3 has 15 amino acids.

The rearrangement joins TRBV9 to TRBJ2-7; 9 positions agree with TRBD2. V shed 0 bases, J shed 5 bases, and the junction held 6 bases outside the gene matches. Germline lookup yields CDR1 SGDLS and CDR2 YYNGEE. The CDR3 runs 15 residues. The CDR3 loop reads CASSVGSLAGNEQYF. CDR3 DNA sequence: TGTGCCAGCAGCGTAGGGTCTCTAGCGGGAAACGAGCAGTACTTC. Full variable domain (outside the CDR3, taken from reference TRBV9 and TRBJ2-7): DSGVTQTPKHLITATGQRVTLRCSPRSGDLSVYWYQQSLDQGLQFLIQYYNGEERAKGNILERFSAQQFPDLHSELNLSSLELGDSALYFCASSVGSLAGNEQYFGPGTRLTVT.

The chain combines TRBV2 with TRBJ2-3; a weak D match, TRBD1 (5 bases). This CDR3 comprises 14 residues. V lost 6 bases and J lost 4, with 14 bases in between. CDR1 is SNHLY and CDR2 is FYNNEI in the germline V gene. CDR3 loop: CASRPAQAADTQYF. CDR3 coding DNA: TGTGCCAGCAGGCCGGCACAGGCTGCAGATACGCAGTATTTT.

This chain connects TRBV29-1 to TRBJ1-4; 8 positions match TRBD1. Germline V gene lookup returns CDR1 SQVTM and CDR2 ANQGSEA. The CDR3 covers 14 residues. V shed 7 bases, J shed 7 bases, and the junction held 11 bases outside the gene matches. The CDR3 DNA sequence: TGCAGCGCGACAGGGGCCTGGGAGGGTGAAAAACTGTTTTTT. Protein sequence: CSATGAWEGEKLFF.

This chain uses TRBV5-1 with TRBJ1-2; D ambiguous. Germline loops: CDR1 SGHRS, CDR2 YFSETQ. V lost 2 bases to trimming and J lost 3 bases, with 8 bases between them. The CDR3 extends over 13 amino acids. The CDR3 DNA reads as TGCGCCAGCAGCTTAGGCAGGTACTATGGCTACACCTTC. Translated, it gives CASSLGRYYGYTF.